This T cell receptor (beta chain) originates from a study of OX40 agonist ivuxolimab in advanced cancers. The wider study: Every 2 weeks, patients got intravenous ivuxolimab at one of six dose levels (0.01-10 mg/kg). Findings and limits, study-wide: The authors also found low normalized T-cell clonal expansion in some nonresponders. There was clonal expansion of CD4+ and CD8+ blood T cells by week 6 at 0.1 to 3.0 mg/kg.

Concerning this clone itself: Its antigen is not known.

Sequenced by immunoSEQ multiplex PCR; TCRdb stores in-frame clones only, minus some. The sample includes some 81,000 clones, 65% to 90% of them seen just once. Patients were ineligible given autoimmune disease history or systemic immunosuppression. Germline V gene sequence: CDR1 SGDLS, CDR2 YYNGEE. The CDR3 contains 15 residues. Trimming left V 4 bases short and J 0 bases short, with 12 bases between. The chain employs TRBV9 and TRBJ2-3; weak D call: TRBD1 (5 bases). This TCR came from an adult with an advanced solid tumor such as melanoma, head and neck, liver or kidney cancer. Sequences were derived from CD4+ or CD8+ T cells sorted from blood, sampled in a trial of the OX40 agonist ivuxolimab. Here the CDR3 DNA reads TGTGCCAGCAGCTTCCCGGACACTAGCACAGATACGCAGTATTTT. Its protein product is CASSFPDTSTDTQYF.